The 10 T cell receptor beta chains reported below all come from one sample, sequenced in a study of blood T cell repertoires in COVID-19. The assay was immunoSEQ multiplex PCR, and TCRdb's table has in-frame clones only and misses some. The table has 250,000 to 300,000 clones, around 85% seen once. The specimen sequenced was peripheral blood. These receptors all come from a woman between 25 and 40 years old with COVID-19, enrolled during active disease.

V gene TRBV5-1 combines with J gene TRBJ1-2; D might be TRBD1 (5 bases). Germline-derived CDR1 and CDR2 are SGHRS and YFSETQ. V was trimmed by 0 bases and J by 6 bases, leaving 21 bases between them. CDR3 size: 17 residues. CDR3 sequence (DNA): TGCGCCAGCAGCTTGGAGGGGCGGGGCCCAAACCGTGATGGCTACACCTTC. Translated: CASSLEGRGPNRDGYTF.

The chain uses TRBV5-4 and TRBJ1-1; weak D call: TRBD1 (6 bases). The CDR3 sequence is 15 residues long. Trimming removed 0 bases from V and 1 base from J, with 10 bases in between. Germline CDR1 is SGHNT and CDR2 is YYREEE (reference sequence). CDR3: CASSLGRTENTEAFF. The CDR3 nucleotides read TGTGCCAGCAGCTTGGGCAGGACAGAGAACACTGAAGCTTTCTTT.

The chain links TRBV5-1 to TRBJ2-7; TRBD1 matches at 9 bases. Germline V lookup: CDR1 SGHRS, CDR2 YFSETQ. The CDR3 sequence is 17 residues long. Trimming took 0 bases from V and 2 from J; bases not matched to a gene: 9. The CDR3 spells CASSLGPRTGVAYEQYF. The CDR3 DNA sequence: TGCGCCAGCAGCTTGGGGCCTCGGACAGGGGTAGCCTACGAGCAGTACTTC.

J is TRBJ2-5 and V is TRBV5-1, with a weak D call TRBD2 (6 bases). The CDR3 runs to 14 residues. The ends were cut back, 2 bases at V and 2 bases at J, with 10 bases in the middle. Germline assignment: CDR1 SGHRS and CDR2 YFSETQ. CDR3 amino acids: CASSFKGTQETQYF. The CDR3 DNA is TGCGCCAGCAGCTTCAAGGGGACTCAAGAGACCCAGTACTTC.

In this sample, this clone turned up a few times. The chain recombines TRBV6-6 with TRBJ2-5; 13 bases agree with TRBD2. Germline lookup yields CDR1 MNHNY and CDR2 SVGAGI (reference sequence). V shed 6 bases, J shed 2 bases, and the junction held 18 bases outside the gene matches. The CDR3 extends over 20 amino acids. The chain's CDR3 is CASSPHLTSGGARGQETQYF. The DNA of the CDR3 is TGTGCCAGCAGCCCACACCTAACTAGCGGGGGGGCTCGCGGACAAGAGACCCAGTACTTC.

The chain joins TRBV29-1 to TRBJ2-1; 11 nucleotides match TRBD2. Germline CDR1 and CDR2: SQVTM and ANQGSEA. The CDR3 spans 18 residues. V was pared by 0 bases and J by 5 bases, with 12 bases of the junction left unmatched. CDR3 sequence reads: CSVEEVLAGVKGNNEQFF. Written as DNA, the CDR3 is TGCAGCGTTGAAGAGGTACTAGCGGGGGTCAAAGGCAACAATGAGCAGTTCTTC.

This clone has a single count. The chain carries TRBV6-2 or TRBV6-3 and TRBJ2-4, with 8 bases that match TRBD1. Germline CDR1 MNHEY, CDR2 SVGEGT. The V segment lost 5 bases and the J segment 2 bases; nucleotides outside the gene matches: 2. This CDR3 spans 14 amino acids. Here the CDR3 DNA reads TGTGCCAGCAGTGACAGGGGTCCCAAAAACATTCAGTACTTC. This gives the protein CASSDRGPKNIQYF.

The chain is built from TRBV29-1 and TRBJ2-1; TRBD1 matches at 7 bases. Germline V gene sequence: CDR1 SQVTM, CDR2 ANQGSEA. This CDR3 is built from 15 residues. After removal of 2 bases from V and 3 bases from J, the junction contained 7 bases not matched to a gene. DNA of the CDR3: TGCAGCGTTGAACCCCACGGACAGGTCTACAATGAGCAGTTCTTC. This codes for CSVEPHGQVYNEQFF.

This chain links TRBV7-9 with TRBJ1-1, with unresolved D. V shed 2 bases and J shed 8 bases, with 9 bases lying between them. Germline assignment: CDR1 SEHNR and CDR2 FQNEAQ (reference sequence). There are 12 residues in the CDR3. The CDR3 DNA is TGTGCCAGCAGCTTACGAACACCCGAAGCTTTCTTT. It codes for CASSLRTPEAFF.

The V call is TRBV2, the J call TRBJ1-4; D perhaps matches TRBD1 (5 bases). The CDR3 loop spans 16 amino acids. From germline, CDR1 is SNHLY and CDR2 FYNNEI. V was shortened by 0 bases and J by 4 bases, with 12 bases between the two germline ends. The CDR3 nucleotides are TGTGCCAGCAGTGAAGCGGGGGGACGGATTAATGAAAAACTGTTTTTT. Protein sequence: CASSEAGGRINEKLFF.